Shown below are 9 T cell receptor beta chains from a single sample sequenced in a study of patients and donors after allogeneic stem cell transplantation (TCRdb year 2020). The receptor library was made with RT-PCR. Sequencing was carried out with a NextSeq 550. TCRdb took the public reads, trimmed them with fastp at Q25, ran MiXCR for clone calling and kept in-frame beta chains. One record per CDR3 amino acid sequence lists the most common genes and DNA. The sample data list 400,000 to 500,000 distinct CDR3 sequences, and approximately 16% of these were observed just once. The biggest ten clones account for 7% to 7.5% of the sample. Sequences were obtained from blood, either unsorted or a sorted T cell fraction (not recorded which). These receptors were collected from a human donor who was either an allogeneic HSCT recipient or a stem cell or donor lymphocyte infusion donor (not recorded which). It is not recorded whose cells these are; they may come from a transplant donor.

The chain couples TRBV6-5 to TRBJ2-1; D perhaps matches TRBD2 (6 bases). The germline gives CDR1 MNHEY, CDR2 SVGAGI. The CDR3 has 16 residues. The V end was cut by 4 bases, the J end by 7 bases, with 20 bases between. The CDR3 region has the DNA TGTGCCAGCAGTTCGGGGGTCTTTTCCCTGAAAAATGAGCAGTTCTTC. Amino acids: CASSSGVFSLKNEQFF.

As regards this clonotype: Without the conserved terminal phenylalanine or tryptophan, this CDR3 likely stems from a read error. The gene calls are TRBV6-1 and TRBJ1-5; the D gene is possibly TRBD1 (6 bases). The germline V gene encodes CDR1 MNHNS and CDR2 SASEGT. The CDR3 length is 13 residues. The V and J ends lost 6 bases and 7 bases respectively, with 13 bases between them. The CDR3 reads CASRKTQGQPQHL. CDR3 in DNA: TGTGCCAGCAGAAAAACTCAGGGGCAGCCCCAGCATCTT.

This clonotype has just a few counts. J is TRBJ2-7 and V is TRBV20-1; 9 nucleotides agree with TRBD2. The CDR3 is made up of 12 amino acids. Germline V CDR1 and CDR2: DFQATT, SNEGSKA (reference sequence). The junction had 3 bases not matched to a gene; V was cut back by 3 bases and J by 6 bases. The CDR3 protein is CSARLAGREQYF. As DNA, the CDR3 is TGCAGTGCTAGGCTAGCGGGACGCGAGCAGTACTTC.

The chain is built from TRBV11-2 and TRBJ2-7; 12 bases map to TRBD2. V was pared by 5 bases and J by 3 bases, with 5 bases of the junction left unmatched. The CDR3 is 15 residues long. Germline values: CDR1 SGHAT, CDR2 FQNNGV. The CDR3 protein is CASSPLAGGGYEQYF. Here the CDR3 DNA reads TGTGCCAGCAGCCCACTAGCGGGGGGCGGCTACGAGCAGTACTTC.

The chain carries TRBV3-1 and TRBJ2-5; D is undetermined. This CDR3 contains 12 residues. Trimming cost V 0 bases and J 4 bases, with 3 bases left between them. Germline V gene lookup returns CDR1 LGHDT and CDR2 YNNKEL (reference sequence). CDR3 residues: CASSQEPETQYF. In nucleotides, the CDR3 is TGTGCCAGCAGCCAAGAGCCAGAGACCCAGTACTTC.

This clonotype appeared a few times. This rearrangement joins TRBV5-1 to TRBJ1-4; weak D call: TRBD1 (5 bases). Germline loops: CDR1 SGHRS, CDR2 YFSETQ. Deletions cut 3 bases from V and 7 bases from J, with 13 bases between. The CDR3 sequence is 14 residues long. In DNA, the CDR3 is TGCGCCAGCAGCTCTAGGGACGGAGCTGAAAAACTGTTTTTT. Its protein is CASSSRDGAEKLFF.

This clonotype was seen more than once but under ten times. The chain links TRBV2 to TRBJ2-7; 12 bases line up with TRBD2. The CDR3 sequence is 15 residues long. The J segment lost 4 bases and the V segment lost 8 bases, leaving 9 bases of the junction unmatched. CDR1 and CDR2 (germline): SNHLY, FYNNEI. The CDR3 region has the DNA TGTGCCAGCGAAGGGAGGACTAGCGGGGAGTACGAGCAGTACTTC. This codes for CASEGRTSGEYEQYF.

This chain uses TRBV19 with TRBJ1-2; weak D call: TRBD1 (5 bases). Trimming removed 8 bases at V and 6 bases at J, with 13 bases between. CDR1 LNHDA and CDR2 SQIVND come from the germline V gene (reference sequence). The CDR3 extends over 12 amino acids. The CDR3 spells CASLSGAHGYTF. The CDR3 bases are TGTGCCAGTTTAAGCGGGGCGCATGGCTACACCTTC.

This clonotype was detected a few times. The gene calls are TRBV27 and TRBJ1-2; weak D call: TRBD1 (6 bases). The V and J ends lost 3 bases and 4 bases respectively, with 12 bases between them. The CDR3 is 14 amino acids. Per germline, CDR1 MNHEY and CDR2 SMNVEV (reference sequence). The CDR3 DNA reads TGTGCCAGCAGTTTGGACAGCCGTGGCTATGGCTACACCTTC. This codes for CASSLDSRGYGYTF.